This is a list of T cell receptor beta chains from one sample in a study of CD4 T cells in relation to SARS-CoV-2 and coronaviruses. The assay was immunoSEQ multiplex PCR, and TCRdb's table has in-frame clones only and misses some. The sample records under 65,000 clones, 86% being singletons. The sequenced sample consisted of memory CD4+ T cells from PBMCs. Receptors originate from a human donor in good health. Each CDR3 is given with its conserved first and last residue. The listing skips clone size in some rows; elsewhere it reads once, few, many or a size class.

clone_size,v_call,cdr3_aa
.,TRBV7-6,CASSFGSGREGTQYF
.,TRBV5-1,CASSLTSFSYEQYF
few,TRBV28,CASSLGRSGANVLTF
.,TRBV7-2,CASSPPSRAGREQYF
few,TRBV2,CASSLRDGNSPLHF
.,TRBV6-1,CASSERSNQPQHF
.,TRBV6-5,CASSSDSSGNTIYF
.,TRBV5-1,CASSLGRGYQETQYF
.,TRBV11-2,CASSGDRGPGTDTQYF
.,TRBV19,CASSAREEGTDTQYF
.,TRBV18,CASSPPRDSGNTIYF
.,TRBV28,CASSLSSLGGLGGDGYTF
.,TRBV9,CASSPPGQVALGGQYF
.,TRBV7-3,CASSPGGQSNYGYTF
.,TRBV7-9,CASSLAGFSYEQYF
.,TRBV28,CASSSPAVGQPGGYGYTF
.,TRBV5-1,CASSSGGDPTPHEQYF
.,TRBV15,CATSRDQGRTGNTIYF
.,TRBV25-1,CASSVRGSGTEAFF
.,TRBV30,CASTAKETQYF
.,TRBV5-1,CASSPLGPIETQYF
.,TRBV7-2,CASSLSGSNWNEQFF
.,TRBV30,CAWSVDGNTIYF
.,TRBV7-2,CASSERLAGGYQETQYF
few,TRBV6-2/TRBV6-3,CASSEVNTEAFF
.,TRBV28,CASSLLGPRSTEAFF
.,TRBV20-1,CSARSLERQYF
.,TRBV7-2,CASSLGYRGQSYEQYF
.,TRBV5-1,CASSSSGILSPDTQYF
.,TRBV11-3,CASSLGAGGNTGELFF
few,TRBV20-1,CSALEGKLFF
.,TRBV28,CASSVQGALTEAFF
.,TRBV5-1,CASSLAGGARNTGELFF
.,TRBV13,CASSLGQLYGYTF
.,TRBV7-2,CASSLTRDSSEQYF
.,TRBV5-1,CASSPGLVSTGELFF
.,TRBV19,CASRIQGAENIQYF
.,TRBV5-1,CASCRDLNSPLHF
few,TRBV3-1/TRBV3-2,CASSQGTGNTIYF
.,TRBV27,CASPADKLHNEQFF